This is a list of T cell receptor beta chains from one sample in a study of T-cell memory formation after mild COVID-19. Each CDR3 protein gets one entry after TCRdb re-called the 5' RACE reads with MiXCR. The sample shows about 340,000 distinct CDR3 sequences, approximately 12% of them seen only once. Source material: PBMCs or a T cell subset sorted from them (not recorded which). Receptors were obtained from a young man who had mild COVID-19 (a few samples of this study predate the infection). Cell type and time point are not known. The CDR3 runs from the conserved cysteine through the conserved F or W. The order of the fields is V gene, J gene, clone size, D gene, CDR3 protein, CDR3 DNA. D genes are given only for firm matches. The size field is filled for only some rows; it gives once, few, many or a size class.

v_gene: TRBV7-2
j_gene: TRBJ2-3
abundance: many
d_gene: TRBD1
CDR3aa: CASSPTWTGGTDTQYF
CDR3nt: TGTGCCAGCAGCCCCACCTGGACAGGAGGCACAGATACGCAGTATTTT

v_gene: TRBV7-9
j_gene: TRBJ1-6
abundance: few
d_gene: .
CDR3aa: CASSETTRGLHF
CDR3nt: TGTGCCAGCAGCGAAACGACCCGGGGCCTCCACTTT

v_gene: TRBV5-1
j_gene: TRBJ2-2
abundance: few
d_gene: TRBD2
CDR3aa: CASSHQLAGGPDTGELFF
CDR3nt: TGCGCCAGCAGCCATCAACTAGCGGGGGGGCCGGACACCGGGGAGCTGTTTTTT

v_gene: TRBV2
j_gene: TRBJ1-1
abundance: many
d_gene: TRBD1
CDR3aa: CASSERTGGITEAFF
CDR3nt: TGTGCCAGCAGTGAACGGACAGGGGGGATCACTGAAGCTTTCTTT

v_gene: TRBV20-1
j_gene: TRBJ2-5
abundance: .
d_gene: TRBD2
CDR3aa: CSAPRLAGASRETQYF
CDR3nt: TGCAGTGCCCCTAGACTAGCGGGGGCCTCGAGAGAGACCCAGTACTTC

v_gene: TRBV7-9
j_gene: TRBJ1-1
abundance: many
d_gene: .
CDR3aa: CASSPRALNTEAFF
CDR3nt: TGTGCCAGCAGCCCCCGGGCCTTGAACACTGAAGCTTTCTTT

v_gene: TRBV12-3/TRBV12-4
j_gene: TRBJ2-5
abundance: few
d_gene: TRBD2
CDR3aa: CASSFPGTSGETQYF
CDR3nt: TGTGCCAGCAGTTTCCCCGGGACTAGCGGGGAGACCCAGTACTTC

v_gene: TRBV4-2
j_gene: TRBJ2-2
abundance: few
d_gene: .
CDR3aa: CASSPRYAGPGELFF
CDR3nt: TGTGCCAGCAGCCCCCGGTACGCGGGTCCCGGGGAGCTGTTTTTT

v_gene: TRBV19
j_gene: TRBJ2-5
abundance: .
d_gene: .
CDR3aa: CATSTGYQETQYF
CDR3nt: TGTGCCACTTCGACAGGATACCAAGAGACCCAGTACTTC

v_gene: TRBV6-5
j_gene: TRBJ2-2
abundance: few
d_gene: .
CDR3aa: CASSYLGMNTGELFF
CDR3nt: TGTGCCAGCAGTTACTTAGGAATGAACACCGGGGAGCTGTTTTTT

v_gene: TRBV6-5
j_gene: TRBJ2-5
abundance: .
d_gene: TRBD2
CDR3aa: CASKNSGGLQETQYF
CDR3nt: TGTGCCAGCAAAAATAGCGGGGGGCTGCAAGAGACCCAGTACTTC

v_gene: TRBV24-1
j_gene: TRBJ2-3
abundance: few
d_gene: TRBD2
CDR3aa: CATSDGLAGTSTDTQYF
CDR3nt: TGTGCCACCAGTGACGGACTAGCGGGGACTAGCACAGATACGCAGTATTTT

v_gene: TRBV29-1
j_gene: TRBJ2-5
abundance: few
d_gene: .
CDR3aa: CSVARGGAGETQYF
CDR3nt: TGCAGCGTTGCTAGAGGGGGGGCCGGAGAGACCCAGTACTTC

v_gene: TRBV10-3
j_gene: TRBJ1-1
abundance: few
d_gene: .
CDR3aa: CAIMETRDTEAFF
CDR3nt: TGTGCCATCATGGAGACCCGCGACACTGAAGCTTTCTTT

v_gene: TRBV4-3
j_gene: TRBJ2-7
abundance: few
d_gene: .
CDR3aa: CASSRQGSGEQYF
CDR3nt: TGCGCCAGCAGCCGGCAAGGATCGGGGGAGCAGTACTTC

v_gene: TRBV4-2
j_gene: TRBJ2-7
abundance: few
d_gene: .
CDR3aa: CASSQEYEQYF
CDR3nt: TGTGCCAGCAGCCAGGAATACGAGCAGTACTTC

v_gene: TRBV5-1
j_gene: TRBJ2-6
abundance: few
d_gene: .
CDR3aa: CASSLAGVGSGANVLTF
CDR3nt: TGCGCCAGCAGCTTGGCCGGGGTTGGGTCTGGGGCCAACGTCCTGACTTTC

v_gene: TRBV4-1
j_gene: TRBJ2-2
abundance: .
d_gene: TRBD1
CDR3aa: CASSQELSDRVHPAITGELFF
CDR3nt: TGCGCCAGCAGCCAAGAACTATCGGACAGGGTCCACCCGGCAATCACCGGGGAGCTGTTTTTT

v_gene: TRBV12-3/TRBV12-4
j_gene: TRBJ1-2
abundance: few
d_gene: TRBD1
CDR3aa: CASSLGQGAHYGYTF
CDR3nt: TGTGCCAGCAGTTTGGGACAGGGGGCGCATTATGGCTACACCTTC

v_gene: TRBV12-3/TRBV12-4
j_gene: TRBJ2-2
abundance: .
d_gene: TRBD1
CDR3aa: CASNRQGTGELFF
CDR3nt: TGTGCCAGCAACAGACAGGGCACCGGGGAGCTGTTTTTT

v_gene: TRBV29-1
j_gene: TRBJ2-7
abundance: .
d_gene: .
CDR3aa: CSVEGGTQKGYEQYF
CDR3nt: TGCAGCGTTGAAGGCGGGACACAAAAGGGTTACGAGCAGTACTTC

v_gene: TRBV25-1
j_gene: TRBJ1-6
abundance: few
d_gene: .
CDR3aa: CASSEYAAGANSPLHF
CDR3nt: TGTGCCAGCAGTGAATACGCGGCGGGTGCGAATTCACCCCTCCACTTT

v_gene: TRBV7-3
j_gene: TRBJ2-2
abundance: few
d_gene: .
CDR3aa: CASSLLVTGELFF
CDR3nt: TGTGCCAGCAGCTTATTAGTAACCGGGGAGCTGTTTTTT

v_gene: TRBV2
j_gene: TRBJ1-1
abundance: few
d_gene: .
CDR3aa: CASSEALHRNTEAFF
CDR3nt: TGTGCCAGCAGTGAAGCGCTTCACCGGAACACTGAAGCTTTCTTT

v_gene: TRBV9
j_gene: TRBJ1-1
abundance: few
d_gene: .
CDR3aa: CASSVAGEGTEAFF
CDR3nt: TGTGCCAGCAGCGTAGCTGGAGAGGGGACTGAAGCTTTCTTT

v_gene: TRBV7-9
j_gene: TRBJ2-3
abundance: few
d_gene: .
CDR3aa: CASSLVGRRTDTQYF
CDR3nt: TGTGCCAGCAGCTTAGTGGGCCGTCGCACAGATACGCAGTATTTT

v_gene: TRBV18
j_gene: TRBJ1-2
abundance: few
d_gene: .
CDR3aa: CASSREVSYGYTF
CDR3nt: TGTGCCAGCTCAAGGGAAGTCTCCTACGGCTACACCTTC

v_gene: TRBV5-1
j_gene: TRBJ1-3
abundance: many
d_gene: .
CDR3aa: CASSLQDWGHSGNTIYF
CDR3nt: TGCGCCAGCAGCCTACAGGATTGGGGTCACTCTGGAAACACCATATATTTT

v_gene: TRBV2
j_gene: TRBJ1-2
abundance: .
d_gene: .
CDR3aa: CASSESGDGYTF
CDR3nt: TGTGCCAGCAGTGAAAGTGGGGATGGCTACACCTTC

v_gene: TRBV20-1
j_gene: TRBJ2-1
abundance: .
d_gene: .
CDR3aa: CSASVRGAYNEQFF
CDR3nt: TGCAGTGCTAGTGTTAGGGGGGCTTACAATGAGCAGTTCTTC

v_gene: TRBV5-1
j_gene: TRBJ2-3
abundance: .
d_gene: .
CDR3aa: CASSTVAGLTDTQYF
CDR3nt: TGCGCCAGCAGCACAGTGGCAGGGCTCACAGATACGCAGTATTTT

v_gene: TRBV18
j_gene: TRBJ2-1
abundance: many
d_gene: .
CDR3aa: CASSSEGNEQFF
CDR3nt: TGTGCCAGCTCCTCCGAGGGGAATGAGCAGTTCTTC

v_gene: TRBV7-2
j_gene: TRBJ2-1
abundance: many
d_gene: .
CDR3aa: CASSPDRSYNEQFF
CDR3nt: TGTGCCAGCAGCCCGGACAGAAGCTACAATGAGCAGTTCTTC

v_gene: TRBV12-3/TRBV12-4
j_gene: TRBJ1-1
abundance: .
d_gene: .
CDR3aa: CASSGTFGAEAFF
CDR3nt: TGTGCCAGCAGCGGAACGTTTGGGGCTGAAGCTTTCTTT

v_gene: TRBV4-1
j_gene: TRBJ1-4
abundance: .
d_gene: .
CDR3aa: CASSPGQGDEKLFF
CDR3nt: TGCGCCAGCAGCCCCGGACAAGGGGATGAAAAACTGTTTTTT

v_gene: TRBV7-8
j_gene: TRBJ1-6
abundance: many
d_gene: .
CDR3aa: CASSLGRGNSPLHF
CDR3nt: TGTGCCAGCAGCTTAGGGAGGGGGAATTCACCCCTCCACTTT

v_gene: TRBV3-1
j_gene: TRBJ2-5
abundance: .
d_gene: .
CDR3aa: CASSPRDTETQYF
CDR3nt: TGTGCCAGCAGCCCCCGGGATACGGAGACCCAGTACTTC

v_gene: TRBV5-1
j_gene: TRBJ2-5
abundance: .
d_gene: .
CDR3aa: CASRYSTPQETQYF
CDR3nt: TGCGCCAGCCGATATTCGACCCCTCAAGAGACCCAGTACTTC

v_gene: TRBV7-2
j_gene: TRBJ1-6
abundance: .
d_gene: TRBD1
CDR3aa: CASSFGRGRADNSPLHF
CDR3nt: TGTGCCAGCAGCTTCGGGAGGGGGCGCGCGGATAATTCACCCCTCCACTTT

v_gene: TRBV12-3/TRBV12-4
j_gene: TRBJ1-1
abundance: .
d_gene: .
CDR3aa: CASSLFEWAGRAFF
CDR3nt: TGTGCCAGCAGTTTATTCGAATGGGCGGGTAGGGCTTTCTTT

v_gene: TRBV6-2/TRBV6-3
j_gene: TRBJ2-3
abundance: few
d_gene: TRBD1
CDR3aa: CASSYPETGTDTQYF
CDR3nt: TGTGCCAGCAGTTACCCAGAGACAGGGACAGATACGCAGTATTTT

v_gene: TRBV5-5
j_gene: TRBJ2-1
abundance: .
d_gene: .
CDR3aa: CASSANDGATYNEQFF
CDR3nt: TGTGCCAGCAGCGCCAATGACGGAGCTACCTACAATGAGCAGTTCTTC

v_gene: TRBV12-3/TRBV12-4
j_gene: TRBJ1-2
abundance: few
d_gene: .
CDR3aa: CASRNRVWGYTF
CDR3nt: TGTGCCAGCCGTAACAGGGTATGGGGCTACACCTTC

v_gene: TRBV20-1
j_gene: TRBJ2-3
abundance: .
d_gene: .
CDR3aa: CSARVDTQYF
CDR3nt: TGCAGTGCTAGAGTTGATACGCAGTATTTT

v_gene: TRBV5-1
j_gene: TRBJ2-5
abundance: .
d_gene: .
CDR3aa: CASSLAVEETQYF
CDR3nt: TGCGCCAGCAGCTTGGCCGTTGAAGAGACCCAGTACTTC

v_gene: TRBV7-2
j_gene: TRBJ1-5
abundance: few
d_gene: TRBD1
CDR3aa: CASTPWPGGPQPQHF
CDR3nt: TGTGCCAGCACCCCCTGGCCAGGGGGCCCGCAGCCCCAGCATTTT

v_gene: TRBV7-6
j_gene: TRBJ2-7
abundance: .
d_gene: .
CDR3aa: CASSLGAGNYEQYF
CDR3nt: TGTGCCAGCAGCTTAGGGGCAGGGAACTACGAGCAGTACTTC

v_gene: TRBV4-1
j_gene: TRBJ2-7
abundance: few
d_gene: .
CDR3aa: CASSPSRGGYEQYF
CDR3nt: TGCGCCAGCAGCCCGTCGAGGGGGGGCTACGAGCAGTACTTC

v_gene: TRBV19
j_gene: TRBJ2-7
abundance: few
d_gene: .
CDR3aa: CASSISTVGGNEQYF
CDR3nt: TGTGCCAGTAGTATCTCGACAGTGGGGGGCAACGAGCAGTACTTC

v_gene: TRBV12-3/TRBV12-4
j_gene: TRBJ2-1
abundance: few
d_gene: .
CDR3aa: CASSLDFPGNEQFF
CDR3nt: TGTGCCAGCAGTTTAGACTTCCCAGGGAATGAGCAGTTCTTC

v_gene: TRBV6-2/TRBV6-3
j_gene: TRBJ2-2
abundance: .
d_gene: TRBD1
CDR3aa: CASSYSPDRGLFTGELFF
CDR3nt: TGTGCCAGCAGTTACTCGCCGGACAGGGGGTTATTCACCGGGGAGCTGTTTTTT

v_gene: TRBV3-1
j_gene: TRBJ1-6
abundance: few
d_gene: .
CDR3aa: CASSQARVPNSPLHF
CDR3nt: TGTGCCAGCAGCCAAGCACGAGTTCCTAATTCACCCCTCCACTTT

v_gene: TRBV28
j_gene: TRBJ1-1
abundance: .
d_gene: TRBD1
CDR3aa: CASSLGDREGSEAFF
CDR3nt: TGTGCCAGCAGTTTGGGGGACAGGGAGGGGTCTGAAGCTTTCTTT

v_gene: TRBV4-1
j_gene: TRBJ2-3
abundance: .
d_gene: TRBD2
CDR3aa: CASSVLAGDDTQYF
CDR3nt: TGCGCCAGCAGCGTACTAGCGGGGGACGATACGCAGTATTTT

v_gene: TRBV6-2/TRBV6-3
j_gene: TRBJ2-7
abundance: few
d_gene: .
CDR3aa: CASRISGGSYEQYF
CDR3nt: TGTGCCAGCAGAATCTCTGGTGGGTCCTACGAGCAGTACTTC

v_gene: TRBV6-5
j_gene: TRBJ2-1
abundance: few
d_gene: .
CDR3aa: CASSSGAAHEQFF
CDR3nt: TGTGCCAGCAGTTCGGGAGCAGCCCATGAGCAGTTCTTC

v_gene: TRBV7-2
j_gene: TRBJ2-3
abundance: many
d_gene: TRBD2
CDR3aa: CASIGTSGGAFTDTQYF
CDR3nt: TGTGCCAGCATCGGGACTAGCGGGGGGGCTTTCACAGATACGCAGTATTTT

v_gene: TRBV6-1
j_gene: TRBJ2-1
abundance: once
d_gene: .
CDR3aa: CASSEGETDKFF
CDR3nt: TGTGCCAGCAGTGAGGGAGAAACAGATAAGTTCTTC

v_gene: TRBV29-1
j_gene: TRBJ1-1
abundance: few
d_gene: .
CDR3aa: CSPTGHDTEAFF
CDR3nt: TGCAGCCCGACGGGACACGACACTGAAGCTTTCTTT